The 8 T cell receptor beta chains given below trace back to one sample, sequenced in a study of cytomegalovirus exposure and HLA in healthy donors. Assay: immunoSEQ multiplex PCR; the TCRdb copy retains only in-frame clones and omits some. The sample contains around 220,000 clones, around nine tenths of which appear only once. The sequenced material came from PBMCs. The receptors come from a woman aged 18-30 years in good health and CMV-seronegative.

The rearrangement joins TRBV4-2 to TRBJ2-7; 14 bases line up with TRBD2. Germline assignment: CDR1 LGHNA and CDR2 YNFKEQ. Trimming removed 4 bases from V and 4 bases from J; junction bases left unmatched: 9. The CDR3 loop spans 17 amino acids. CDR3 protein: CASSPRLAGGAGYEQYF. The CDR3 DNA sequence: TGTGCCAGCAGCCCTCGACTAGCGGGAGGGGCGGGTTACGAGCAGTACTTC.

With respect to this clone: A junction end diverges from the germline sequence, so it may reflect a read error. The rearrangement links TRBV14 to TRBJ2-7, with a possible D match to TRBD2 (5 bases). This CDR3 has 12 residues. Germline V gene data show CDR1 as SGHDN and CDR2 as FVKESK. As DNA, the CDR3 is TGTGCCAGCAGCCAAGGTAACGCGGGTCTTCATTTC. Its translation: CASSQGNAGLHF.

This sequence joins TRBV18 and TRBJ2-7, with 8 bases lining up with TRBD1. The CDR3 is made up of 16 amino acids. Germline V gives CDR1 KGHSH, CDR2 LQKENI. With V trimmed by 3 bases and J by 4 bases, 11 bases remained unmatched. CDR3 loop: CASSPSPTGAQYEQYF. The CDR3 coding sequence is TGTGCCAGCTCACCGTCCCCGACAGGGGCCCAGTACGAGCAGTACTTC.

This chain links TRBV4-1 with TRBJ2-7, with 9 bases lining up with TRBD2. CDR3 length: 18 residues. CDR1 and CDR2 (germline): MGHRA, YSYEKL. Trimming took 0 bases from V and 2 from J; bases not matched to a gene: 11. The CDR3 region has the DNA TGCGCCAGCAGCCAAGATCGTCGGGGCGGGAGGGCAACCTACGAGCAGTACTTC. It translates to CASSQDRRGGRATYEQYF.

The CDR3 is CASRGTVATQYF. DNA for the CDR3: TGTGCCAGCAGGGGGACAGTCGCGACCCAGTACTTC. J is TRBJ2-5 and V is TRBV2; 7 bases line up with TRBD1. After removal of 6 bases from V and 7 bases from J, the junction contained 5 bases not matched to a gene. Germline V CDR1 and CDR2: SNHLY, FYNNEI. This CDR3 is built from 12 residues.

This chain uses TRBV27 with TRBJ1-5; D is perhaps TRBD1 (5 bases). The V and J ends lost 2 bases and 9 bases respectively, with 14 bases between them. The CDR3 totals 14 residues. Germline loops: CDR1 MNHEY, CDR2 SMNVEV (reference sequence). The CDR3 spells CASSLGRGSWPQHF. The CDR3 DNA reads TGTGCCAGCAGTTTAGGGCGGGGGAGTTGGCCCCAGCATTTT.

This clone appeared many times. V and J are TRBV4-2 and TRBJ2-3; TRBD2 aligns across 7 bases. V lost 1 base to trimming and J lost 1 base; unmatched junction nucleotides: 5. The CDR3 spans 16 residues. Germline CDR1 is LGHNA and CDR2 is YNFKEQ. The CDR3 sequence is CASSQGAGEGTDTQYF. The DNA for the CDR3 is TGTGCCAGCAGCCAAGGTGCGGGGGAGGGCACAGATACGCAGTATTTT.

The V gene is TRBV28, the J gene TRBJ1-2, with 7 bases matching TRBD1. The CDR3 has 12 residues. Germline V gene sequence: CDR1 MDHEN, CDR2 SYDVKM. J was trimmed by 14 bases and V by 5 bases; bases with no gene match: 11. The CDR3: CASSALQGKATF. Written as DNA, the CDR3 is TGTGCCAGCAGTGCGCTACAGGGGAAGGCTACCTTC.